What follows is one T cell receptor (beta chain) and its context. No antigen is known for it. This sample stems from a study of Graves' ophthalmopathy and Graves' hyperthyroidism. General study results and limits: Ophthalmopathy progression prediction by the model yielded a sensitivity of about 70% and a specificity of 72.22%.

Germline values: CDR1 MDHEN, CDR2 SYDVKM. There are 14 residues in the CDR3. Trimming pared 7 bases from V and 1 base from J, leaving 13 bases between. RNA transcripts were the template, and TCR beta CDR3 regions were amplified from them. The first round was an RT-PCR with HTBI primers, and the second round was a multiplex PCR. MiXCR was run by TCRdb on the multiplex PCR reads, yielding one entry per CDR3 protein. The sample lists some 410,000 distinct CDR3 sequences, about 21% occurring once. The clonotype originates from a woman aged 18 to 35 with stable Graves' hyperthyroidism. This chain joins TRBV28 and TRBJ1-1; D not resolved. The sequenced sample consisted of peripheral blood. Here the CDR3 reads CASILSEGNTEAFF. The DNA for the CDR3 is TGTGCCAGCATCCTCAGCGAGGGGAACACTGAAGCTTTCTTT.